These 21 T cell receptor beta chains were sequenced from one sample in a study of blood T cells in healthy people across ages. A J-beta primer mix and a sample-barcoded 5' primer were used in a second PCR of roughly 6 to 12 cycles. TCRdb re-analysed the 5' RACE reads in MiXCR, keeping a single row per CDR3 protein. The profile shows about 510,000 distinct CDR3 sequences, about 26% of them singletons. In addition, the sample was reused for a study of T cells of mothers and their children.

Sequencing was performed on blood. Receptors were obtained from a boy between 2 and 10 years old in good health.

V gene TRBV5-1 combines with J gene TRBJ2-3, with D possibly TRBD2 on 5 matching bases. V was shortened by 6 bases and J by 3 bases, with 11 bases between the two germline ends. The V gene's germline CDR1 is SGHRS and CDR2 YFSETQ. The CDR3 is 13 amino acids. CDR3 region: CASTGSETDTQYF. The CDR3 bases are TGCGCCAGCACAGGTAGCGAAACAGATACGCAGTATTTT.

The rearrangement links TRBV12-3 or TRBV12-4 to TRBJ2-3; 10 bases align to TRBD2. The CDR3 contains 15 residues. J was trimmed by 4 bases and V by 6 bases; bases with no gene match: 7. CDR3 region: CASSQTSGFSDTQYF. CDR3 DNA: TGTGCCAGCAGCCAGACTAGCGGGTTTTCAGATACGCAGTATTTT.

The chain has TRBV29-1 and TRBJ2-7; 8 bases match TRBD2. The CDR3 is made up of 13 amino acids. The germline V gene encodes CDR1 SQVTM and CDR2 ANQGSEA. With 7 bases clipped from V and 4 bases from J, the junction kept 9 bases outside the gene matches. This CDR3 is CSGTAGGPYEQYF. CDR3 bases: TGCAGCGGAACGGCGGGGGGACCGTACGAGCAGTACTTC.

The chain joins TRBV12-5 to TRBJ1-1; 7 positions match TRBD1. This CDR3 is 15 amino acids long. The J segment lost 6 bases and the V segment lost 5 bases, leaving 12 bases of the junction unmatched. CDR1 LGHNT and CDR2 FRNRAP come from the germline V gene. The CDR3 DNA follows: TGTGCTAGTGGTCTAACGACAGGGCCACCCCCTGAAGCTTTCTTT. Its translation: CASGLTTGPPPEAFF. Filled out from reference TRBV12-5 and TRBJ1-1, the complete variable domain reads DARVTQTPRHKVTEMGQEVTMRCQPILGHNTVFWYRQTMMQGLELLAYFRNRAPLDDSGMPKDRFSAEMPDATLATLKIQPSEPRDSAVYFCASGLTTGPPPEAFFGQGTRLTVV.

The CDR3 loop is CASSYRDDQPQHF. DNA for the CDR3: TGTGCCAGCAGTTACAGGGACGATCAGCCCCAGCATTTT. This chain links TRBV25-1 with TRBJ1-5; tentatively, D is TRBD1 (6 bases). The CDR3 covers 13 residues. V was pared by 5 bases and J by 5 bases, with 10 bases between. Per the germline V gene, CDR1 is MGHDK and CDR2 is SYGVNS.

Only a few counts were recorded for this clonotype. The rearrangement joins TRBV6-6 to TRBJ2-5; no definite D call. The germline gives CDR1 MNHNY, CDR2 SVGAGI (reference sequence). V was trimmed by 6 bases and J by 2 bases, leaving 16 bases between them. The CDR3 totals 15 residues. The CDR3 loop reads CASSMHSLVQETQYF. In nucleotides, the CDR3 is TGTGCCAGCAGCATGCACAGTCTGGTTCAAGAGACCCAGTACTTC.

This clonotype was recorded a few times. In nucleotides, the CDR3 is TGCAGTGCTAGAGAGGACTGGAGTTCCTACAATGAGCAGTTCTTC. It is translated as CSAREDWSSYNEQFF. The chain has TRBV20-1 and TRBJ2-1; a weak D match, TRBD2 (5 bases). V was clipped by 0 bases and J by 1 base, with 10 bases between them. Germline loops: CDR1 DFQATT, CDR2 SNEGSKA (reference sequence). The CDR3 has 15 amino acids.

This clonotype was recorded a few times. In DNA, the CDR3 is TGTGCCAGCAGCCTCGGGAGAAGAGGGACAGGGGGTCTATACGAGCAGTACTTC. Its protein product is CASSLGRRGTGGLYEQYF. The chain is built from TRBV7-9 and TRBJ2-7, with 11 nucleotides matching TRBD1. This CDR3 has 18 amino acids. The germline gives CDR1 SEHNR, CDR2 FQNEAQ (reference sequence). The ends lost 5 bases at V and 4 bases at J; junction bases unmatched: 16.

This chain connects TRBV5-1 to TRBJ2-1, with D perhaps TRBD2 (6 bases). In germline, CDR1 is SGHRS, CDR2 YFSETQ. There are 16 residues in the CDR3. The V end was cut by 4 bases, the J end by 6 bases, with 20 bases between. This CDR3 reads CASSPSAGLTLNEQFF. CDR3 nucleotide sequence: TGCGCCAGCAGCCCCAGCGCGGGACTTACGCTCAATGAGCAGTTCTTC.

This clonotype came up a few times. V usage is TRBV20-1 and J usage is TRBJ2-5; TRBD2 is a possible D gene (7 bases). Germline V gene sequence: CDR1 DFQATT, CDR2 SNEGSKA (reference sequence). This CDR3 region has 12 residues. The CDR3 spells CSAGGHQETQYF. CDR3 sequence (DNA): TGCAGCGCCGGGGGGCATCAAGAGACCCAGTACTTC.

The chain is built from TRBV20-1 and TRBJ2-1; no reliable D call. Germline lookup yields CDR1 DFQATT and CDR2 SNEGSKA (reference sequence). The CDR3 loop spans 11 amino acids. V was clipped by 5 bases and J by 8 bases, with 10 bases between them. CDR3 residues: CSARPAHEQFF. The CDR3, as DNA: TGCAGTGCTCGACCTGCCCATGAGCAGTTCTTC.

This clonotype turned up a few times. One end of the junction does not line up with germline, which may come from a read error. V usage is TRBV27 and J usage is TRBJ2-1; D is possibly TRBD1 (5 bases). TRBJ2-5 matches the DNA end more closely, so the J call is doubtful. Germline assignment: CDR1 MNHEY and CDR2 SMNVEV (reference sequence). This CDR3 is built from 14 residues. CDR3 in amino acids: CASRWLTVQGTQYF. The CDR3 nucleotides are TGTGCCAGCAGATGGTTGACAGTTCAAGGGACCCAGTACTTC.

The count of this clonotype is one. V is TRBV20-1 and J is TRBJ2-3; 8 bases line up with TRBD1. CDR3 size: 15 residues. Germline CDR1 is DFQATT and CDR2 is SNEGSKA (reference sequence). The V gene end was trimmed by 3 bases and the J gene end by 3 bases; junction bases not matched to a gene: 8. CDR3 amino acids: CSARSTGVRTDTQYF. The CDR3 coding sequence is TGCAGTGCTAGGTCGACAGGGGTTCGGACAGATACGCAGTATTTT.

The gene calls are TRBV20-1 and TRBJ2-7; TRBD1 aligns across 7 bases. After removal of 6 bases from V and 3 bases from J, the junction contained 8 bases not matched to a gene. The CDR3 has 13 amino acids. Looked up from germline, CDR1 is DFQATT and CDR2 is SNEGSKA (reference sequence). CDR3 bases: TGCAGTGCGATCCACAGGGGACACTACGAGCAGTACTTC. Translation: CSAIHRGHYEQYF.

This clonotype was seen only a few times. This rearrangement joins TRBV20-1 to TRBJ2-5; unclear D gene. TRBJ2-1 explains the end of the DNA better; the J call may be wrong. The germline CDR1 and CDR2 sequences are DFQATT and SNEGSKA (reference sequence). This CDR3 comprises 12 residues. The CDR3 nucleotides read TGCAGTGCTAGGGGTAGCTCCGATGAGCAGTTCTTC. It is translated as CSARGSSDEQFF.

The CDR3 is CACNRVGYTF. CDR3 nucleotides: TGTGCCTGCAACAGGGTTGGCTACACCTTC. This rearrangement joins TRBV30 to TRBJ1-2; D perhaps matches TRBD1 (6 bases). The V and J ends lost 6 bases and 7 bases respectively, with 9 bases between them. Germline CDR1 GTSNPN, CDR2 SVGIG (reference sequence). The CDR3 spans 10 residues.

The chain links TRBV11-2 to TRBJ2-7, with D tentatively TRBD2 (6 bases). The CDR3 is 15 amino acids. Trimming pared 3 bases from V and 0 bases from J, leaving 12 bases between. The V gene's germline CDR1 is SGHAT and CDR2 FQNNGV. In DNA, the CDR3 is TGTGCCAGCAGCTTGGAGGGGATAGGCTCCTACGAGCAGTACTTC. It specifies CASSLEGIGSYEQYF.

The chain has TRBV19 and TRBJ2-1; 12 positions match TRBD2. The V and J ends lost 5 bases and 3 bases, in that order; junction bases with no gene match: 8. The CDR3 contains 17 residues. Germline CDR1 is LNHDA and CDR2 is SQIVND (reference sequence). The DNA of the CDR3 is TGTGCCAGTAGTGCCCCGGGACTAGCGGGCTTCTACAATGAGCAGTTCTTC. It yields the protein CASSAPGLAGFYNEQFF. The full variable domain, in which reference TRBV19 and TRBJ2-1 provide the parts outside the CDR3, is DGGITQSPKYLFRKEGQNVTLSCEQNLNHDAMYWYRQDPGQGLRLIYYSQIVNDFQKGDIAEGYSVSREKKESFPLTVTSAQKNPTAFYLCASSAPGLAGFYNEQFFGPGTRLTVL.

This sequence joins TRBV5-1 and TRBJ2-5; 9 bases fit TRBD1. This CDR3 has 15 amino acids. The V and J ends lost 3 bases and 2 bases, in that order; junction bases with no gene match: 5. CDR1 is SGHRS, CDR2 YFSETQ, per germline. Here the CDR3 reads CASSWTGQGQETQYF. The CDR3 DNA follows: TGCGCCAGCAGCTGGACGGGACAGGGTCAAGAGACCCAGTACTTC.

The chain links TRBV19 to TRBJ2-1; 10 positions agree with TRBD1. The CDR3 is 15 amino acids. V dropped 7 bases and J dropped 8; count of bases not matched to a gene: 11. The germline gives CDR1 LNHDA, CDR2 SQIVND (reference sequence). The DNA for the CDR3 is TGTGCCAGTACCGAGACAGGGGGCCAGGGCGATGAGCAGTTCTTC. Translated: CASTETGGQGDEQFF.

The chain carries TRBV5-6 and TRBJ2-7, with TRBD1 identical over 8 bases. V trimming: 2 bases; J trimming: 4 bases; junction bases outside the gene matches: 8. Germline-derived CDR1 and CDR2 are SGHDT and YYEEEE. There are 15 residues in the CDR3. The CDR3 DNA sequence: TGTGCCAGCAGCTTACCGACAGGGGCCGGATACGAGCAGTACTTC. Its translation: CASSLPTGAGYEQYF.